Following are 22 T cell receptor beta chains from one sample sequenced in a study of blood T cell repertoires in COVID-19. The assay was immunoSEQ multiplex PCR, and TCRdb's table has in-frame clones only and misses some. The sample contains some 320,000 clones, 90% of which appear only once. Sequenced material: PBMCs or T cells enriched from blood (not recorded which). All receptors derive from a woman aged 25 to 39 who had been exposed to COVID-19.

Only one count was recorded for this clone. The rearrangement joins TRBV11-2 to TRBJ2-3; TRBD1 aligns across 9 bases. Germline CDR1 SGHAT, CDR2 FQNNGV. CDR3 size: 15 residues. V trimming: 5 bases; J trimming: 4 bases; junction bases outside the gene matches: 7. The CDR3 nucleotides are TGTGCCAGCAGCCCCGACAGGGGGTGGGCAGATACGCAGTATTTT. Protein: CASSPDRGWADTQYF. The whole variable domain, remainder taken from reference TRBV11-2 and TRBJ2-3, is EAGVAQSPRYKIIEKRQSVAFWCNPISGHATLYWYQQILGQGPKLLIQFQNNGVVDDSQLPKDRFSAERLKGVDSTLKIQPAKLEDSAVYLCASSPDRGWADTQYFGPGTRLTVL.

V is TRBV5-1 and J is TRBJ1-5, with D possibly being TRBD1 (5 bases). The CDR3 has 17 amino acids. The germline CDR1 and CDR2 sequences are SGHRS and YFSETQ. Trimming took 1 base from V and 0 from J, leaving 14 bases between them. The CDR3 sequence is CASSLTGRGDSNQPQHF. The DNA of the CDR3 is TGCGCCAGCAGCTTGACGGGGAGGGGCGATAGCAATCAGCCCCAGCATTTT. The variable domain in full, with the rest retrieved from reference TRBV5-1 and TRBJ1-5, is KAGVTQTPRYLIKTRGQQVTLSCSPISGHRSVSWYQQTPGQGLQFLFEYFSETQRNKGNFPGRFSGRQFSNSRSEMNVSTLELGDSALYLCASSLTGRGDSNQPQHFGDGTRLSIL.

The chain joins TRBV18 to TRBJ2-5; D is perhaps TRBD1 (5 bases). This CDR3 comprises 15 residues. V lost 1 base, J lost 5 bases, and 14 bases lay in between. The germline V gene encodes CDR1 KGHSH and CDR2 LQKENI. The CDR3 loop reads CASSPRQGNAETQYF. CDR3 sequence (DNA): TGTGCCAGCTCACCACGGCAGGGCAATGCGGAGACCCAGTACTTC.

The J gene is TRBJ2-1, the V gene TRBV27; 9 nucleotides match TRBD2. The V gene's germline CDR1 is MNHEY and CDR2 SMNVEV (reference sequence). The CDR3 has 19 amino acids. After removal of 4 bases from V and 4 bases from J, the junction contained 17 bases not matched to a gene. The CDR3 reads CASSYVATQSGGIYNEQFF. In nucleotides, the CDR3 is TGTGCCAGCAGTTATGTCGCCACTCAAAGCGGGGGGATATACAATGAGCAGTTCTTC.

This chain joins TRBV7-9 and TRBJ1-1; TRBD1 aligns across 9 bases. The trim removed 3 bases at V and 5 bases at J, leaving 7 bases unmatched. This CDR3 has 15 amino acids. The germline gives CDR1 SEHNR, CDR2 FQNEAQ (reference sequence). CDR3 protein: CASSFQQGAKTEAFF. Written as DNA, the CDR3 is TGTGCCAGCAGCTTTCAACAGGGGGCGAAAACTGAAGCTTTCTTT. The full variable domain, in which reference TRBV7-9 and TRBJ1-1 provide the parts outside the CDR3, is DTGVSQNPRHKITKRGQNVTFRCDPISEHNRLYWYRQTLGQGPEFLTYFQNEAQLEKSRLLSDRFSAERPKGSFSTLEIQRTEQGDSAMYLCASSFQQGAKTEAFFGQGTRLTVV.

The chain carries TRBV4-1 and TRBJ1-5; weak D call: TRBD1 (5 bases). The germline gives CDR1 MGHRA, CDR2 YSYEKL. This CDR3 contains 15 residues. Trimming took off 0 bases at V and 2 bases at J, with 8 bases between the two ends. As DNA, the CDR3 is TGCGCCAGCAGCCAAGAGGGCAGGGGCAATCAGCCCCAGCATTTT. Residues: CASSQEGRGNQPQHF.

The genes are TRBV4-2 and TRBJ2-4; 7 bases agree with TRBD2. J was trimmed by 8 bases and V by 2 bases; bases with no gene match: 6. Per the germline V gene, CDR1 is LGHNA and CDR2 is YNFKEQ. This CDR3 has 14 amino acids. CDR3 sequence (DNA): TGTGCCAGCAGCCAAACTAGCGCTCAGGACATTCAGTACTTC. Its translation: CASSQTSAQDIQYF.

The V gene is TRBV14, the J gene TRBJ1-2; D is possibly TRBD1 (6 bases). The germline V gene has CDR1 SGHDN and CDR2 FVKESK. The CDR3 loop spans 16 amino acids. Trimming left V 4 bases short and J 4 bases short, with 19 bases between. CDR3 DNA sequence: TGTGCCAGCAGCCCACTAAGTTCTACAGGGAGCTATGGCTACACCTTC. Amino acids: CASSPLSSTGSYGYTF. Using reference TRBV14 and TRBJ1-2 for the parts outside the CDR3, the full variable domain is EAGVTQFPSHSVIEKGQTVTLRCDPISGHDNLYWYRRVMGKEIKFLLHFVKESKQDESGMPNNRFLAERTGGTYSTLKVQPAELEDSGVYFCASSPLSSTGSYGYTFGSGTRLTVV.

The rearrangement uses TRBV2 and TRBJ1-2, with 7 positions matching TRBD1. The germline gives CDR1 SNHLY, CDR2 FYNNEI. Losses at the gene ends were 8 bases for V and 4 bases for J; bases not matched to a gene: 10. The CDR3 is 14 amino acids. CDR3 DNA: TGTGCCAGCGCCGTACAGGGGAGCGTCTATGGCTACACCTTC. Translation gives CASAVQGSVYGYTF. The entire variable domain, with the rest obtained from reference TRBV2 and TRBJ1-2, is as follows: EPEVTQTPSHQVTQMGQEVILRCVPISNHLYFYWYRQILGQKVEFLVSFYNNEISEKSEIFDDQFSVERPDGSNFTLKIRSTKLEDSAMYFCASAVQGSVYGYTFGSGTRLTVV.

The V gene is TRBV10-3, the J gene TRBJ1-2; D not resolved. The germline gives CDR1 ENHRY, CDR2 SYGVKD. V was pared by 6 bases and J by 6 bases, with 20 bases between. This CDR3 spans 15 amino acids. The CDR3 DNA sequence: TGTGCCATCAGGGGAAGCGGGGAGGGTTGGAATGGCTACACCTTC. It codes for CAIRGSGEGWNGYTF.

The CDR3 DNA sequence: TGTGCCAGCAGTAAAGAGACAGGGTCAATTGTTCCGGTCGAGCAGTACTTC. Encoded protein: CASSKETGSIVPVEQYF. The chain combines TRBV27 with TRBJ2-7; 7 bases agree with TRBD1. V shed 5 bases and J 6 bases; nucleotides not matched to a gene: 19. The CDR3 sequence is 17 residues long. In germline, CDR1 is MNHEY, CDR2 SMNVEV (reference sequence).

The rearrangement uses TRBV10-3 and TRBJ2-7; 9 bases are shared with TRBD1. CDR1 ENHRY and CDR2 SYGVKD come from the germline V gene. The CDR3 extends over 13 amino acids. Trimming at V came to 8 bases and at J to 5 bases, leaving 7 bases not matched to a gene. As DNA, the CDR3 is TGTGCCATCTGGGGGGACAGGGTCCACGAGCAGTACTTC. It translates to CAIWGDRVHEQYF.

This clone was seen only once. The gene calls are TRBV14 and TRBJ1-2, with TRBD1 identical over 7 bases. The CDR3 sequence is 16 residues long. Germline V gives CDR1 SGHDN, CDR2 FVKESK. The ends lost 0 bases at V and 8 bases at J; junction bases unmatched: 12. CDR3 nucleotides: TGTGCCAGCAGCCAAGAGAACAGGGGATCTTTAAGGGGCTACACCTTC. Its translation is CASSQENRGSLRGYTF.

This clone has just one count. This chain uses TRBV4-1 with TRBJ2-3; D is perhaps TRBD1 (6 bases). Trimming took 8 bases from V and 3 from J, leaving 12 bases between them. CDR3 length equals 13 residues. The germline gives CDR1 MGHRA, CDR2 YSYEKL. The CDR3: CASRWGPTDTQYF. The DNA of the CDR3 is TGCGCCAGCCGCTGGGGGCCGACAGATACGCAGTATTTT.

The rearrangement links TRBV7-2 to TRBJ1-1; 7 bases agree with TRBD1. The CDR3 totals 14 residues. Germline V lookup: CDR1 SGHTA, CDR2 FQGNSA. With V trimmed by 6 bases and J by 2 bases, 6 bases remained unmatched. This CDR3 reads CASSLQGSNTEAFF. CDR3 coding DNA: TGTGCCAGCAGTCTACAGGGGTCCAACACTGAAGCTTTCTTT.

The CDR3 nucleotides are TGTGCCAGCAGCACGGACAGGGCAAGGGAAAGCAATCAGCCCCAGCATTTT. The encoded protein is CASSTDRARESNQPQHF. V and J are TRBV7-9 and TRBJ1-5; 8 bases map to TRBD1. Germline trimming cut 5 bases from V and 1 base from J; bases unmatched to any gene: 10. The germline V gene has CDR1 SEHNR and CDR2 FQNEAQ (reference sequence). This CDR3 is built from 17 residues. Combining the CDR3 with reference TRBV7-9 and TRBJ1-5 gives the whole variable domain DTGVSQNPRHKITKRGQNVTFRCDPISEHNRLYWYRQTLGQGPEFLTYFQNEAQLEKSRLLSDRFSAERPKGSFSTLEIQRTEQGDSAMYLCASSTDRARESNQPQHFGDGTRLSIL.

The chain links TRBV3-1 (or the pseudogene TRBV3-2) to TRBJ2-5; 7 bases map to TRBD1. The CDR3 is made up of 11 amino acids. V dropped 2 bases and J dropped 10; count of bases not matched to a gene: 1. Germline values: CDR1 LGHDT, CDR2 YNNKEL (reference sequence). In DNA, the CDR3 is TGTGCCAGCAGCCAAAACAGGGGCCAGTACTTC. Protein: CASSQNRGQYF.

This clone occurred once. The chain couples TRBV4-2 to TRBJ2-1; TRBD2 agrees at 9 bases. The germline gives CDR1 LGHNA, CDR2 YNFKEQ. This CDR3 has 18 amino acids. V trimming: 4 bases; J trimming: 3 bases; junction bases outside the gene matches: 13. The CDR3, as DNA: TGTGCCAGCAGCCGAGGGGGATTAGCGGGGGACCACTACAATGAGCAGTTCTTC. Translated, it gives CASSRGGLAGDHYNEQFF.

CDR3 residues: CASSFRQGAIYEQYF. CDR3 coding DNA: TGTGCCAGCAGCTTCAGACAGGGGGCGATCTACGAGCAGTACTTC. V gene TRBV5-4 combines with J gene TRBJ2-7; 10 positions agree with TRBD1. The ends lost 2 bases at V and 3 bases at J; junction bases unmatched: 5. CDR1 is SGHNT and CDR2 is YYREEE in the germline V gene (reference sequence). The CDR3 totals 15 residues.

This chain uses TRBV19 with TRBJ2-7, with D possibly being TRBD2 (6 bases). CDR1 is LNHDA, CDR2 SQIVND, per germline (reference sequence). Trimming removed 3 bases from V and 4 bases from J, with 13 bases in between. The CDR3 length is 14 residues. The CDR3 reads CASSMGLAKYEQYF. The DNA for the CDR3 is TGTGCCAGTAGTATGGGCCTAGCGAAGTACGAGCAGTACTTC.

This clone came up once. The chain carries TRBV27 and TRBJ1-6, with 9 bases aligning to TRBD1. The V gene end was trimmed by 6 bases and the J gene end by 3 bases; junction bases not matched to a gene: 15. CDR3 size: 19 residues. Per germline, CDR1 MNHEY and CDR2 SMNVEV (reference sequence). The CDR3 loop is CASSPRPGTGTNYNSPLHF. CDR3 nucleotide sequence: TGTGCCAGCAGCCCCCGCCCCGGGACAGGGACGAACTATAATTCACCCCTCCACTTT.

V and J are TRBV19 and TRBJ1-1, with D possibly TRBD1 on 6 matching bases. The CDR3 is 18 amino acids. V was clipped by 3 bases and J by 3 bases, with 23 bases between them. Per germline, CDR1 LNHDA and CDR2 SQIVND (reference sequence). The CDR3 region is CASSILSQSGAYDTEAFF. The CDR3 bases are TGTGCCAGTAGTATTTTGTCTCAATCAGGGGCTTACGACACTGAAGCTTTCTTT.